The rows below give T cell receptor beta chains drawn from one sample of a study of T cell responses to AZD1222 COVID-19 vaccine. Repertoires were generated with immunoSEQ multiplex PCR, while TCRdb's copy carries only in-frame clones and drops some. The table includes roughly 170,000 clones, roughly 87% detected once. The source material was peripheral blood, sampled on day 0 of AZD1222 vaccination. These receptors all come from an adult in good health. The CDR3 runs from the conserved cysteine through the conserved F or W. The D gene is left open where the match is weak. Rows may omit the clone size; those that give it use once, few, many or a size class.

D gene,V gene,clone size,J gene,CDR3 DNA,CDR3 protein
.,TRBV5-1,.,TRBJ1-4,TGCGCCAGCAGCGCTCGGGCCTCTAATGAAAAACTGTTTTTT,CASSARASNEKLFF
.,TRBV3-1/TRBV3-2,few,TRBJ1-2,TGTGCCAGCAGCCTGAAACAGGGAAGAGATGGCTACACCTTC,CASSLKQGRDGYTF
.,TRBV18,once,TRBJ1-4,TGTGCCAGCTCACCAGGCCTCGATGAAAAACTGTTTTTT,CASSPGLDEKLFF
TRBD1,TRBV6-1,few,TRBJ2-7,TGTGCCAGCAGTGAAATTCCAGGGACAGGGATCTACGAGCAGTACTTC,CASSEIPGTGIYEQYF
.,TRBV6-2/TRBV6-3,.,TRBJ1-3,TGTGCCAGCAGTTACGTCGGGATCTCTGGAAACACCATATATTTT,CASSYVGISGNTIYF
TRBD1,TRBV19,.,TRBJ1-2,TGTGCCAGTAGTCCGAGGGACAGGCTCAGTCATGGCTACACCTTC,CASSPRDRLSHGYTF
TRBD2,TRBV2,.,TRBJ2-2,TGTGCCAGCAGGCGGGGAGGGACTAGCAGGACCGGGGAGCTGTTTTTT,CASRRGGTSRTGELFF
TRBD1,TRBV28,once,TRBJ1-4,TGTGCCAGCAGGGCACAGGGGGCACTAGAAAAACTGTTTTTT,CASRAQGALEKLFF
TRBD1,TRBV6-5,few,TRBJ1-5,TGTGCCAGCAGTTCGACAGGGCAGCCCCAGCATTTT,CASSSTGQPQHF
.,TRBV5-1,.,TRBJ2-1,TGCGCCAGCAGCTTGGCCTCGGGATACAACCCCAATGAGCAGTTCTTC,CASSLASGYNPNEQFF
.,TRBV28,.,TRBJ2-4,TGTGCCAGCAGTGTAAGCGGCAGGGGTAACATTCAGTACTTC,CASSVSGRGNIQYF
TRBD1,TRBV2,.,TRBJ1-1,TGTGCCAGCAGGCGATCCCGACAGGGCGGCACTGAAGCTTTCTTT,CASRRSRQGGTEAFF
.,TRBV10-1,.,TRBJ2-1,TGCGCCAGCAGTGAGGCGATTGGCCCGTACAATGAGCAGTTCTTC,CASSEAIGPYNEQFF
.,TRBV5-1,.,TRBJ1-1,TGCGCCAGCAGCTTGGGGGGCAATGCTTTCTTT,CASSLGGNAFF
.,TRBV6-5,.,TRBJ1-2,TGTGCCAGCAGTTACTCTACATCCGCCTCCTATGGCTACACCTTC,CASSYSTSASYGYTF
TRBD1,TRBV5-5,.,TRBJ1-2,TGTGCCAGCACCCTGCAGGACAGGGGTAGGGGCTACACCTTC,CASTLQDRGRGYTF
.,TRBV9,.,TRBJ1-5,TGTGCCAGCAGCCCTCGGGTCTTGGATCAGCCCCAGCATTTT,CASSPRVLDQPQHF
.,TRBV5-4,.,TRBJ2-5,TGTGCCAGCAGCTTTGGGACTTCCGCGGCGACCCAGTACTTC,CASSFGTSAATQYF
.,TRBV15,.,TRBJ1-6,TGTGCCACCAGCAGAGATCCGCGAAGGGTGAGCTCACCCCTCCACTTT,CATSRDPRRVSSPLHF
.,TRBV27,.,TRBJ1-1,TGTGCCAGCAGTTGGGCAGGTCTGAGCACTGAAGCTTTCTTT,CASSWAGLSTEAFF
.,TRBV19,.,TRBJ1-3,TGTGCCAGTAGTATAGGGGGCGCAGTGCTCTCTGGAAACACCATATATTTT,CASSIGGAVLSGNTIYF
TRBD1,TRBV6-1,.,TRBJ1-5,TGTGCCAGCAGTGAGGGACAGGGGTATCAGCCCCAGCATTTT,CASSEGQGYQPQHF
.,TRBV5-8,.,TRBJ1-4,TGTGCCAGCAGCGAGGGACGGATAATTGAAAAACTGTTTTTT,CASSEGRIIEKLFF
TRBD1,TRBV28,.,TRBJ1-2,TGTGCCAGCAGGGAGGACAGGGGGCACGATGGCTACACCTTC,CASREDRGHDGYTF
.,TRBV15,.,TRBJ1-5,TGTGCCACCAGCAGAGACCGGGGTAGCAATCAGCCCCAGCATTTT,CATSRDRGSNQPQHF
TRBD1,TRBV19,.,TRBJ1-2,TGTGCCAGTAGTTTCTCCTCCGGACAGGGGTATGGCTACACCTTC,CASSFSSGQGYGYTF
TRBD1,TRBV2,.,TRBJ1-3,TGTGCCAGCAGTGACAGGGGGACTGGAAACACCATATATTTT,CASSDRGTGNTIYF